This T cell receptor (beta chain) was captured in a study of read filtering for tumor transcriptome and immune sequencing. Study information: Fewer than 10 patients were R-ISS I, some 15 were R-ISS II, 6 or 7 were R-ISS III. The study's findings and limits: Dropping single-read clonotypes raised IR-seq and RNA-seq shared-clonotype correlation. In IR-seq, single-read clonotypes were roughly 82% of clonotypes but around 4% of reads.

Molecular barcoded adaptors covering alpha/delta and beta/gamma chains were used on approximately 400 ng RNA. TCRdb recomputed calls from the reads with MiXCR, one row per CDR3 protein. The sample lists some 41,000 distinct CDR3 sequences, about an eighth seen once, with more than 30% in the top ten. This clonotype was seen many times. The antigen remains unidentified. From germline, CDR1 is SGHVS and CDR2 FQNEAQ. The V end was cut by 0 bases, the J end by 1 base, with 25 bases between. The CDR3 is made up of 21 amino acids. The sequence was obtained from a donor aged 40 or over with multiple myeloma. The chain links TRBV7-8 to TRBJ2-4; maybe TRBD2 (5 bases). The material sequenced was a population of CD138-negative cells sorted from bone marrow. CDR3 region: CASSLASLRDRGIMAKNIQYF. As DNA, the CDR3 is TGTGCCAGCAGCTTAGCTAGTTTAAGAGACCGGGGAATAATGGCCAAAAACATTCAGTACTTC. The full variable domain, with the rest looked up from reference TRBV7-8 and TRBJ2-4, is GAGVSQSPRYKVAKRGQDVALRCDPISGHVSLFWYQQALGQGPEFLTYFQNEAQLDKSGLPSDRFFAERPEGSVSTLKIQRTQQEDSAVYLCASSLASLRDRGIMAKNIQYFGAGTRLSVL.